What follows is one TCR beta chain and its context. In the original processing: Amplification with reference gene primers provided the estimates of nucleated cell counts. Assay: immunoSEQ multiplex PCR; the TCRdb copy retains only in-frame clones and omits some. The DNA was the basis for D and trimming; V, J and clone size are from that table. The data contain approximately 230,000 clones, 82% of them seen just once; the ten biggest clones take up under 5.5%. The entry originates in a study of blood T cell repertoires in COVID-19. The wider study: The origin of the acute and convalescent COVID-19 samples was the United States, Italy and Spain. In each case, the material was cDNA or gDNA derived from T cells, B-cell-depleted T cells, or PBMCs.

Germline V gene sequence: CDR1 MDHEN, CDR2 SYDVKM. The CDR3 loop spans 15 amino acids. Trimming took 4 bases from V and 4 from J; bases not matched to a gene: 7. J is TRBJ1-3 and V is TRBV28; TRBD1 matches 7 bases. This TCR derives from an elderly woman with active or convalescent COVID-19. The sequencing input was peripheral blood. DNA of the CDR3: TGTGCCAGCAGTTCGCCACAGGGGTCCGGAAACACCATATATTTT. Protein product: CASSSPQGSGNTIYF.